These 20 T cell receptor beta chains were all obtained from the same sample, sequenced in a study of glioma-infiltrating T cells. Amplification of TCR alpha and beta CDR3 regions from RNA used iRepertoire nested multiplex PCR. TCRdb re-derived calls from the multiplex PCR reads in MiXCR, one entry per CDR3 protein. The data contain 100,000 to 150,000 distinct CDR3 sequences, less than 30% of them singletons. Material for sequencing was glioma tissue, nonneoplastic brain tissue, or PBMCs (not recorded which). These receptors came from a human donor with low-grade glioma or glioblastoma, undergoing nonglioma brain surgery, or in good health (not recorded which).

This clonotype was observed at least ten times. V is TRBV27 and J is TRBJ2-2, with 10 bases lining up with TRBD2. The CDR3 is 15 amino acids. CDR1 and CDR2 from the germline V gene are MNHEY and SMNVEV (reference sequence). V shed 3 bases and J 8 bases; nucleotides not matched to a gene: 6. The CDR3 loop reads CASSLRLAGDGELFF. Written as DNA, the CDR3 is TGTGCCAGCAGTTTGCGGCTAGCGGGAGATGGGGAGCTGTTTTTT.

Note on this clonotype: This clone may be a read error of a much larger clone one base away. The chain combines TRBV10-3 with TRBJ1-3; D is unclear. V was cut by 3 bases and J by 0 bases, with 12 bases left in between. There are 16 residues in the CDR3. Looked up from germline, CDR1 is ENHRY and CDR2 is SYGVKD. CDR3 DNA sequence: TGTGCCATCAGTGACATAAGGATAAGCTCTGGAAACACCATATATTTT. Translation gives CAISDIRISSGNTIYF.

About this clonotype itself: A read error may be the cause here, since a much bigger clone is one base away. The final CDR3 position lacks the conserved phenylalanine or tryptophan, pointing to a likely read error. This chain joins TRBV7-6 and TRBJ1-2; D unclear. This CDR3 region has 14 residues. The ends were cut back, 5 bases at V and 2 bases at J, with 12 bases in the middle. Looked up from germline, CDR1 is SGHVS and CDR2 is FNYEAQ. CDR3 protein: CASSHLTANYGYTL. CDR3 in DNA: TGTGCCAGCAGCCATTTAACAGCGAACTATGGCTACACCTTA.

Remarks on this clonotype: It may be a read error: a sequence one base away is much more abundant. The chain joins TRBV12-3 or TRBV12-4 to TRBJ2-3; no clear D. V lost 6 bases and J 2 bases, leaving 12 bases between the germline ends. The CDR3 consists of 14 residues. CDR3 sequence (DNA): TGTGCCAGCAGGCCTCCTCTCCTCACAGATACGCAGTATTTT. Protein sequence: CASRPPLLTDTQYF.

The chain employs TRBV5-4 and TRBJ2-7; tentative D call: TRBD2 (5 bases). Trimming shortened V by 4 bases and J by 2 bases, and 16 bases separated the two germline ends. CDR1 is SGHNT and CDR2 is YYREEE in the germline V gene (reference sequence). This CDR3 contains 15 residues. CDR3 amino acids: CASSRGRDGAYEQYF. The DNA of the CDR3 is TGTGCCAGCAGCCGGGGTCGGGATGGGGCCTACGAGCAGTACTTC.

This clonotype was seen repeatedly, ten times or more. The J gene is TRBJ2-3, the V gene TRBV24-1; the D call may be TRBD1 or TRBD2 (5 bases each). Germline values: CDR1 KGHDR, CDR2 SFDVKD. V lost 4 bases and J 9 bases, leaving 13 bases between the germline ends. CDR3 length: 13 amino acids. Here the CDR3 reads CATSEPGTETQYF. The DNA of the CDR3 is TGTGCCACCAGTGAACCAGGGACGGAAACGCAGTATTTT.

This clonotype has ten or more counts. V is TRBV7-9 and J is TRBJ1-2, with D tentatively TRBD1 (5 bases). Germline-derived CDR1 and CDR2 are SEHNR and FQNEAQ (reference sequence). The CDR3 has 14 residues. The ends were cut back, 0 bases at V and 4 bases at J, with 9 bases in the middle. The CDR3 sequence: CASSLAAGPYGYTF. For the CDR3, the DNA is TGTGCCAGCAGCTTAGCAGCAGGGCCCTATGGCTACACCTTC.

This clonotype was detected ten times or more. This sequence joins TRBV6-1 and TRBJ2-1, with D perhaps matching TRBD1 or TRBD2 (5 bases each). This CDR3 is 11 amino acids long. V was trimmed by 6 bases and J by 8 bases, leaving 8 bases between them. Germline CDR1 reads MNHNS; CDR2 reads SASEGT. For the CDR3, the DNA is TGTGCCAGCAGCAGAGGGGATGAGCAGTTCTTC. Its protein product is CASSRGDEQFF.

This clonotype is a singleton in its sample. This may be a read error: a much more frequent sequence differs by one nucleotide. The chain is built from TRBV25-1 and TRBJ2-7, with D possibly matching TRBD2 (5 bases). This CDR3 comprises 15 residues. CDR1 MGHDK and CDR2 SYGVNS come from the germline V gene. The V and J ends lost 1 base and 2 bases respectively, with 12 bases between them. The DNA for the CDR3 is TGTGCCAGCAGTGAATGGGGTACCGGGGCCTACGAGCAGTACTTC. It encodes CASSEWGTGAYEQYF.

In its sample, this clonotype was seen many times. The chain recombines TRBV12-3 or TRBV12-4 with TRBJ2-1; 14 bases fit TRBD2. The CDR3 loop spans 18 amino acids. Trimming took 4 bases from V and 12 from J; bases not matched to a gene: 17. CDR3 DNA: TGTGCCAGCAGTTCCGAGCGGACAGGTAGACTAGCGGGAGGGCGGCAGTTCTTC. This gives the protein CASSSERTGRLAGGRQFF.

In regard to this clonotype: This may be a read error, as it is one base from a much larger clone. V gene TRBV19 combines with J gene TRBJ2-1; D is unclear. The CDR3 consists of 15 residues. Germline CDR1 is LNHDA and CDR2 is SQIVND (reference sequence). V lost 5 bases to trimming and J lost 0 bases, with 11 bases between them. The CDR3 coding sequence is TGTGCCAGTAGTGCCCAGACTGGCTCCTACAATGAGCAGTTCTTC. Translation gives CASSAQTGSYNEQFF.

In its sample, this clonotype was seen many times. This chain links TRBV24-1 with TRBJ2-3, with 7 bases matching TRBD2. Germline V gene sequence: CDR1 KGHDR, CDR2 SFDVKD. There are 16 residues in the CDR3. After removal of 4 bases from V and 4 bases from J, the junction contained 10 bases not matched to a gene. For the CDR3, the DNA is TGTGCCACCAGTGACCCCGTGGGAGGGTCAGCAGATACGCAGTATTTT. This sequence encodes CATSDPVGGSADTQYF.

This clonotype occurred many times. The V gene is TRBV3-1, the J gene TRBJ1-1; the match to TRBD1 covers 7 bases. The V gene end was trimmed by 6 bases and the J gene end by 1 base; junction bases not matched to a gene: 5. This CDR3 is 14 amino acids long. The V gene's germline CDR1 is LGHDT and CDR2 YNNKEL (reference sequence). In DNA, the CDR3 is TGTGCCAGCAGTAAGACAGGGACGAACACTGAAGCTTTCTTT. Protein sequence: CASSKTGTNTEAFF.

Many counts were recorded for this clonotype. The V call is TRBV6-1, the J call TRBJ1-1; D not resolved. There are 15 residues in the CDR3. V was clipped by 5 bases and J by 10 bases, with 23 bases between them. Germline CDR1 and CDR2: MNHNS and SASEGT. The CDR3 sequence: CASSFHPPGRRAAFF. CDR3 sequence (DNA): TGTGCCAGCAGTTTCCACCCCCCCGGACGCCGGGCAGCTTTCTTT.

The CDR3 sequence: CASSYFPRYNEQFF. CDR3 coding DNA: TGTGCCAGCAGTTACTTCCCTAGGTACAATGAGCAGTTCTTC. V and J are TRBV6-6 and TRBJ2-1; D uncertain. The CDR3 extends over 14 amino acids. Germline V gene sequence: CDR1 MNHNY, CDR2 SVGAGI (reference sequence). Deletions cut 1 base from V and 4 bases from J, with 8 bases between.

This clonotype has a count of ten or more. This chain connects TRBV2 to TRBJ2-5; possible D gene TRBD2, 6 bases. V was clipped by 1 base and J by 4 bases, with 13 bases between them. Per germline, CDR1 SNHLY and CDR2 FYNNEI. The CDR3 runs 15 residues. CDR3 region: CASSEETGAGETQYF. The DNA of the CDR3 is TGTGCCAGCAGTGAAGAAACGGGAGCCGGAGAGACCCAGTACTTC.

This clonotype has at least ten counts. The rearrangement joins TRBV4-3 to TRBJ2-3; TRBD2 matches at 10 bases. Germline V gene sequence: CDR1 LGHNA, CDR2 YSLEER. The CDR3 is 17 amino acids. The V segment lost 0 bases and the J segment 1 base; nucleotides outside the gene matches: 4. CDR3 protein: CASSQDSGTSGTDTQYF. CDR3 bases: TGCGCCAGCAGCCAAGATTCTGGGACTAGCGGCACAGATACGCAGTATTTT.

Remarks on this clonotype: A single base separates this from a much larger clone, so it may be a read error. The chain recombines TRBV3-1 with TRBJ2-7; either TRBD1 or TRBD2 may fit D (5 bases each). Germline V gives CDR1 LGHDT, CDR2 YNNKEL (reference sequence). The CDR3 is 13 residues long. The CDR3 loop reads CANSQGDGYEQYF. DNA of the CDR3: TGTGCCAACAGCCAAGGGGACGGGTACGAGCAGTACTTC.

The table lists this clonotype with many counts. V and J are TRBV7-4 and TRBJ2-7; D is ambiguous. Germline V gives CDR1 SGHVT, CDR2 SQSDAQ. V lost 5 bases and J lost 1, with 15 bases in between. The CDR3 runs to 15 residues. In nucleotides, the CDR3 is TGTGCCAGCAGCACCGGTCCCTACTCTTCCTACGAGCAGTACTTC. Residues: CASSTGPYSSYEQYF.

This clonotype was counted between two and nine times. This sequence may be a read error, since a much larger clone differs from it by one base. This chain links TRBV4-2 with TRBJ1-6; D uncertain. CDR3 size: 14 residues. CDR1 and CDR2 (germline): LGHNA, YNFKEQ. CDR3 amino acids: CASGQETLDSPLHF. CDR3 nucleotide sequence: TGTGCCAGCGGCCAAGAGACGCTCGATTCACCCCTCCACTTT.